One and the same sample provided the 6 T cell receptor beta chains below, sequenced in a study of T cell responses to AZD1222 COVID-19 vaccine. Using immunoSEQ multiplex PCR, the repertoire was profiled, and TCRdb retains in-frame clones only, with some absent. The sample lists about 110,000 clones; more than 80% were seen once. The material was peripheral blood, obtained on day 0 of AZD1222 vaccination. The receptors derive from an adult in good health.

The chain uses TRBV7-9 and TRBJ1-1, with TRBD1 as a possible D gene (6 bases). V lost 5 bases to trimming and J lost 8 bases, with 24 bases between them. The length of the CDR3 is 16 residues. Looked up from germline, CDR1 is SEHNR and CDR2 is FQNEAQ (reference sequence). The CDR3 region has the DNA TGTGCCAGCAGCCAAGGGGGGGCGCAGGCAAGCTTGGAAGCTTTCTTT. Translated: CASSQGGAQASLEAFF.

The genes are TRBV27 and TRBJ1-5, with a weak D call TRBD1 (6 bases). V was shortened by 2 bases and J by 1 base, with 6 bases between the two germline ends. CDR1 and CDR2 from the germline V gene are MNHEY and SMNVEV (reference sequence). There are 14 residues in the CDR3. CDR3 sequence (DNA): TGTGCCAGCAGTTTACAGGGGAGCAATCAGCCCCAGCATTTT. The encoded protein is CASSLQGSNQPQHF.

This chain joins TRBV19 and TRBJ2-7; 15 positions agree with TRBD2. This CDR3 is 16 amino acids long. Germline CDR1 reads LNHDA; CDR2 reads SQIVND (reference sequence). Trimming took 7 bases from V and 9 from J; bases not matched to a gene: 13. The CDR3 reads CASTPGTSGRIPVQYF. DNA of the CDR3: TGTGCCAGTACCCCTGGGACTAGCGGGAGGATTCCGGTGCAGTACTTC.

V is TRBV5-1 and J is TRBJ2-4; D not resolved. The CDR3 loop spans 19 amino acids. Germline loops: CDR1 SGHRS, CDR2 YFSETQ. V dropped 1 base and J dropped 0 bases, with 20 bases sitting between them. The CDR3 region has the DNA TGCGCCAGCAGCTTGCTTCCTGTCCTTCGGATTCCAGCCAAAAACATTCAGTACTTC. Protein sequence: CASSLLPVLRIPAKNIQYF. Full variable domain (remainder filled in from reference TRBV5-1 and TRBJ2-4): KAGVTQTPRYLIKTRGQQVTLSCSPISGHRSVSWYQQTPGQGLQFLFEYFSETQRNKGNFPGRFSGRQFSNSRSEMNVSTLELGDSALYLCASSLLPVLRIPAKNIQYFGAGTRLSVL.

The CDR3 here is CASSLQKGSAHTDTQYF. The CDR3 DNA sequence: TGTGCCAGCAGCTTACAGAAAGGGAGCGCGCACACAGATACGCAGTATTTT. The rearrangement joins TRBV11-2 to TRBJ2-3; the D gene is possibly TRBD2 (5 bases). Per the germline V gene, CDR1 is SGHAT and CDR2 is FQNNGV. The CDR3 is made up of 17 amino acids. V was clipped by 2 bases and J by 2 bases, with 17 bases between them.

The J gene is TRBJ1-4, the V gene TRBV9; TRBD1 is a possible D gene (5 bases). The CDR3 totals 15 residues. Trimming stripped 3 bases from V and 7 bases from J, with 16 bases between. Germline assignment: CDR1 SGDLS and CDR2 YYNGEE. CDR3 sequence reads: CASSETARLREKLFF. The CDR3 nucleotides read TGTGCCAGCAGCGAGACAGCTCGATTACGTGAAAAACTGTTTTTT.